This T cell receptor beta chain was captured by sequencing in a study of glioma-infiltrating T cells. General observations from the study: Very few CDR3 sequences were shared between tissue and blood.

In this sample, this clonotype turned up a few times. Its antigen is undetermined. The iRepertoire nested amplicon-rescue multiplex PCR amplified TCR alpha and beta CDR3s from RNA. TCRdb re-called the multiplex PCR reads with MiXCR, one entry per CDR3 protein. The data hold about 89,000 distinct CDR3 sequences, with 23% observed a single time. Sequenced input: glioma tissue, nonneoplastic brain tissue, or PBMCs (not recorded which). The receptor was derived from a human donor with low-grade glioma or glioblastoma, undergoing nonglioma brain surgery, or in good health (not recorded which).

The CDR3 loop reads CASSFKASGTGPYEQYF. The CDR3 DNA reads as TGTGCCAGCAGCTTCAAGGCTTCGGGGACAGGACCATACGAGCAGTACTTC. The chain links TRBV7-9 to TRBJ2-7; 8 nucleotides line up with TRBD1. This CDR3 spans 17 amino acids. V was clipped by 3 bases and J by 4 bases; unmatched bases: 14. Germline V lookup: CDR1 SEHNR, CDR2 FQNEAQ (reference sequence).